This is a list of T cell receptor beta chains from one sample in a study of regulatory T cells in long-lasting Graves disease. TCRdb called the multiplex PCR reads again in MiXCR, with one record for every CDR3 protein. This table has about 450,000 distinct CDR3 sequences, 16% appearing once. This same sample was also part of a study on T cells in Graves' hyperthyroidism and ophthalmopathy.

This material consisted of peripheral blood mononuclear cells (PBMCs), taken at new diagnosis, from a patient treated with antithyroid drugs. These receptors originate from a woman aged 30 to 39 with Graves disease. Both conserved end residues are part of each CDR3. The order of the fields is D gene, clone size, J gene, V gene, CDR3 protein, CDR3 DNA. A D gene is named only where the DNA matches it firmly. Size tells how often a clone was seen (once, few, many) or the class of an expanded clone, and some rows leave it out.

. many TRBJ2-7 TRBV11-2 CASSANRDIRTYEQYF TGTGCCAGCAGCGCTAACCGGGACATCAGGACGTACGAGCAGTACTTC
. . TRBJ2-3 TRBV10-3 CAISRDFRTDTQYF TGTGCCATCAGTCGCGATTTTCGAACAGATACGCAGTATTTT
TRBD1 few TRBJ1-5 TRBV10-3 CAITGQADQPQHF TGTGCCATCACGGGACAGGCGGATCAGCCCCAGCATTTT
. . TRBJ2-1 TRBV7-8 CASSPAYEQFF TGTGCCAGCAGCCCGGCCTACGAGCAGTTCTTC
TRBD2 . TRBJ2-1 TRBV7-6 CASSYRLAGLHEQFF TGTGCCAGCAGCTACCGACTAGCGGGATTACATGAGCAGTTCTTC
. many TRBJ2-1 TRBV6-1 CAGSRGSSYNEQFF TGTGCCGGATCTCGTGGGAGTTCCTACAATGAGCAGTTCTTC
. . TRBJ2-2 TRBV18 CASSPTSSPNTGELFF TGTGCCAGCTCACCTACAAGTAGCCCAAACACCGGGGAGCTGTTTTTT
. many TRBJ2-2 TRBV3-1 CASSQGVLNTGELFF TGTGCCAGCAGCCAAGGGGTGTTGAACACCGGGGAGCTGTTTTTT
TRBD1 many TRBJ2-7 TRBV20-1 CSARDGGTGGYEQYF TGCAGTGCTAGAGATGGGGGGACAGGGGGTTACGAGCAGTACTTC
. few TRBJ2-5 TRBV3-1 CASSQEVGLPQETQYF TGTGCCAGCAGCCAAGAAGTAGGACTACCACAAGAGACCCAGTACTTC
. many TRBJ1-1 TRBV5-1 CASSWGPDTNTEAFF TGCGCCAGCAGCTGGGGGCCGGATACGAACACTGAAGCTTTCTTT
. many TRBJ2-5 TRBV7-2 CASRGGPGEETQYF TGTGCCAGCAGGGGGGGGCCGGGGGAAGAGACCCAGTACTTC
TRBD2 . TRBJ2-3 TRBV7-2 CASSLPGTSGSETQYF TGTGCCAGCAGCTTGCCCGGGACTAGCGGGAGCGAAACGCAGTATTTT
TRBD2 many TRBJ2-3 TRBV11-2 CASSSPAGGRADTQYF TGTGCCAGCAGCTCTCCTGCTGGCGGGAGGGCAGATACGCAGTATTTT
TRBD1 many TRBJ2-2 TRBV28 CASSFPDRAGELFF TGTGCCAGCAGTTTCCCCGACAGGGCCGGGGAGCTGTTTTTT
TRBD2 many TRBJ2-5 TRBV20-1 CSARGGLDPHDLQETQYF TGCAGTGCTAGGGGGGGACTAGACCCTCACGACCTCCAAGAGACCCAGTACTTC
TRBD2 . TRBJ2-1 TRBV7-2 CASSQGLAGATEQFF TGTGCCAGCAGCCAGGGACTAGCGGGAGCCACTGAGCAGTTCTTC
TRBD1 many TRBJ1-1 TRBV18 CASSPRDRGMNTEAFF TGTGCCAGCTCACCCCGGGACAGGGGGATGAACACTGAAGCTTTCTTT
TRBD1 many TRBJ1-2 TRBV7-9 CASRPGQGNYGYTF TGTGCCAGCAGACCGGGACAGGGGAACTATGGCTACACCTTC
. many TRBJ2-7 TRBV20-1 CSARRGLHYEQYF TGCAGTGCTAGAAGGGGTCTCCACTACGAGCAGTACTTC
. . TRBJ2-3 TRBV10-1 CATSSSTDTQYF TGCGCCACAAGCTCCTCCACAGATACGCAGTATTTT
. few TRBJ2-5 TRBV20-1 CSARDVTNQETQYF TGCAGTGCTAGAGATGTTACTAACCAAGAGACCCAGTACTTC
TRBD2 many TRBJ2-1 TRBV7-9 CASSSTSGRVSEQFF TGTGCCAGCAGCTCCACTAGCGGGAGGGTGAGTGAGCAGTTCTTC
TRBD2 few TRBJ2-7 TRBV20-1 CSRWGGSSYEQYF TGCAGTAGGTGGGGCGGGAGCTCCTACGAGCAGTACTTC
. many TRBJ2-1 TRBV18 CASSPGGGRMVNEQFF TGTGCCAGCTCACCAGGTGGGGGGCGCATGGTCAATGAGCAGTTCTTC
. many TRBJ1-1 TRBV13 CASSLGHGGGSTEAFF TGTGCCAGCAGCTTAGGCCACGGGGGAGGGAGCACTGAAGCTTTCTTT
. many TRBJ2-5 TRBV3-1 CASSRNPGQSQETQYF TGTGCCAGCAGTCGGAACCCCGGACAGTCTCAAGAGACCCAGTACTTC
TRBD2 . TRBJ2-1 TRBV5-1 CASSYGTSGRAAYNEQFF TGCGCCAGCAGCTACGGGACTAGCGGGAGGGCCGCCTACAATGAGCAGTTCTTC
TRBD1 many TRBJ1-4 TRBV12-3/TRBV12-4 CASSTQGANDEKLFF TGTGCCAGCAGTACACAGGGGGCTAACGATGAAAAACTGTTTTTT
. many TRBJ2-1 TRBV28 CASSSPGYEQFF TGTGCCAGCAGTTCTCCAGGGTATGAGCAGTTCTTC
. . TRBJ1-4 TRBV28 CASSTSTNEKLFF TGTGCCAGCAGTACCTCAACTAATGAAAAACTGTTTTTT
. many TRBJ2-5 TRBV18 CASSPNQNQETQYF TGTGCCAGCTCACCAAATCAGAACCAAGAGACCCAGTACTTC
TRBD2 few TRBJ2-1 TRBV12-3/TRBV12-4 CASSDSSGGPSSYNEQFF TGTGCCAGCAGTGATTCTAGCGGTGGGCCCAGCTCCTACAATGAGCAGTTCTTC
TRBD2 many TRBJ2-7 TRBV7-9 CASSATGTSDYEQYF TGTGCCAGCAGCGCAACCGGGACTAGCGACTACGAGCAGTACTTC
. . TRBJ1-2 TRBV27 CASSKRRLEYGYTF TGTGCCAGCAGTAAACGGAGGTTGGAGTATGGCTACACCTTC
. many TRBJ2-5 TRBV7-9 CASSLEGGGETQYF TGTGCCAGCAGCTTAGAAGGGGGAGGTGAGACCCAGTACTTC
. . TRBJ2-1 TRBV6-2/TRBV6-3 CAGRDSYNEQFF TGTGCAGGGCGGGACTCCTACAATGAGCAGTTCTTC
. few TRBJ2-1 TRBV6-1 CASTQEDWDPYNEQFF TGTGCCAGCACTCAGGAGGACTGGGATCCCTACAATGAGCAGTTCTTC
TRBD2 many TRBJ2-5 TRBV5-1 CASSRTSGRAETQYF TGCGCCAGCAGCAGGACTAGCGGGAGGGCCGAGACCCAGTACTTC
. many TRBJ2-3 TRBV12-3/TRBV12-4 CASSPKTSTDTQYF TGTGCCAGCAGTCCCAAGACTAGCACAGATACGCAGTATTTT
. many TRBJ2-3 TRBV29-1 CSVVDSLMGDTQYF TGCAGCGTTGTAGACAGCCTAATGGGAGATACGCAGTATTTT
. many TRBJ1-4 TRBV11-2 CASSPAQGEKLFF TGTGCCAGCAGCCCAGCGCAGGGTGAAAAACTGTTTTTT
. few TRBJ1-2 TRBV28 CASSSDTNYGYTF TGTGCCAGCTCTTCCGACACTAACTATGGCTACACCTTC
TRBD1 . TRBJ2-3 TRBV7-8 CASSRDRDARRQYF TGTGCCAGCAGCCGGGACAGGGATGCGCGTAGGCAGTATTTT
. . TRBJ2-7 TRBV14 CASSQVDRVEGEQYF TGTGCCAGCAGCCAAGTAGACAGGGTGGAGGGCGAGCAGTACTTC
TRBD1 . TRBJ2-7 TRBV27 CASSEFGRPQGEYEQYF TGTGCCAGCAGTGAGTTTGGTCGGCCTCAGGGGGAATACGAGCAGTACTTC
TRBD2 . TRBJ2-7 TRBV12-3/TRBV12-4 CASSPGTSGGGQYF TGTGCCAGCAGTCCCGGGACTAGCGGTGGGGGGCAGTACTTC
. many TRBJ1-2 TRBV5-1 CASREGNNGYTF TGCGCCAGCAGGGAGGGGAACAATGGCTACACCTTC
. many TRBJ2-5 TRBV30 CAWSLTGRTQYF TGTGCCTGGAGTCTTACAGGGCGGACCCAGTACTTC
. many TRBJ2-3 TRBV27 CASSSIPSTDTQYF TGTGCCAGCAGTTCTATCCCGAGCACAGATACGCAGTATTTT
. many TRBJ1-2 TRBV28 CASSLGDDGYTF TGTGCCAGCAGTTTGGGGGACGATGGCTACACCTTC
. . TRBJ1-1 TRBV30 CAWRGVVTEAFF TGTGCCTGGAGGGGGGTAGTCACTGAAGCTTTCTTT